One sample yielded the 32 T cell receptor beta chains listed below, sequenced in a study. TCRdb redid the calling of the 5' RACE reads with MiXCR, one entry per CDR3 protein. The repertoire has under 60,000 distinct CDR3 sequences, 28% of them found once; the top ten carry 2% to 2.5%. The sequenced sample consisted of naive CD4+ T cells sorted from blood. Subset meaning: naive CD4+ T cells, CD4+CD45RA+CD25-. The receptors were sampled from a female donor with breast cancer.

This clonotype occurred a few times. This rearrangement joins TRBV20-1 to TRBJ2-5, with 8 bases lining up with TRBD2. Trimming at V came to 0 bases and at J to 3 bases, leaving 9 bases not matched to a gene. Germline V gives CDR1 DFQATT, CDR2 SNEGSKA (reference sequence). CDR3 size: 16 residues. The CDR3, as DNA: TGCAGTGCTAGAGATGAAGCGGGAGCTTCGGAAGAGACCCAGTACTTC. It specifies CSARDEAGASEETQYF.

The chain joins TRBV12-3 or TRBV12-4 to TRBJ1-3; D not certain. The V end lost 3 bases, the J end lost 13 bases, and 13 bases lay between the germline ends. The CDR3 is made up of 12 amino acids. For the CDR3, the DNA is TGTGCCAGCAGTTTCCGCCGACGGCAAATATATTTT. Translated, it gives CASSFRRRQIYF.

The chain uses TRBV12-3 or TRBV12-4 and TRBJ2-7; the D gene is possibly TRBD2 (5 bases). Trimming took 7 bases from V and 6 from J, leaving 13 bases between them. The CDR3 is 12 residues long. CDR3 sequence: CASNGLTSEQYF. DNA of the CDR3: TGTGCCAGCAACGGACTGACGTCCGAGCAGTACTTC.

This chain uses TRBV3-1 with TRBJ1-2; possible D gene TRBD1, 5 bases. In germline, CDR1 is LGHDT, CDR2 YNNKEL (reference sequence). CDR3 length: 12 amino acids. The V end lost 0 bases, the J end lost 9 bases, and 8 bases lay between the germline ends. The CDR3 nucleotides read TGTGCCAGCAGCCAAGACAGGGAACGCTACACCTTC. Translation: CASSQDRERYTF.

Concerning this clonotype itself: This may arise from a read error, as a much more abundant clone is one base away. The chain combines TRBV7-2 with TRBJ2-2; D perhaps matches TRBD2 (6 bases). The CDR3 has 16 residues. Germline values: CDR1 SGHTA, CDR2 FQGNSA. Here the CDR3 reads CASGLFGGMNTGELFF. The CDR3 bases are TGTGCCAGCGGCTTATTCGGCGGGATGAACACCGGGGAGCTGTTTTTT. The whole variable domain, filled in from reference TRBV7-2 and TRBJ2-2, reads GAGVSQSPSNKVTEKGKDVELRCDPISGHTALYWYRQSLGQGLEFLIYFQGNSAPDKSGLPSDRFSAERTGGSVSTLTIQRTQQEDSAVYLCASGLFGGMNTGELFFGEGSRLTVL.

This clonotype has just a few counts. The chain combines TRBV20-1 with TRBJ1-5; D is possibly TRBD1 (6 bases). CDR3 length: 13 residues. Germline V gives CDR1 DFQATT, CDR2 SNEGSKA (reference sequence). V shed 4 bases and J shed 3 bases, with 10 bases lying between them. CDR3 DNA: TGCAGTGCTACGAGGGACACCAATCAGCCCCAGCATTTT. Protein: CSATRDTNQPQHF.

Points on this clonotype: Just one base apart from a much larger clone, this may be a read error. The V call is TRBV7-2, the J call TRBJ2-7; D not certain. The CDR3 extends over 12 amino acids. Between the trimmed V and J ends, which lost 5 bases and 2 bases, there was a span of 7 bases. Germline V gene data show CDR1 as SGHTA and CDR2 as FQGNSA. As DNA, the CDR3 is TGTGCCAGCAGCCATGGCACCTACGAGCAGTACTTC. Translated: CASSHGTYEQYF.

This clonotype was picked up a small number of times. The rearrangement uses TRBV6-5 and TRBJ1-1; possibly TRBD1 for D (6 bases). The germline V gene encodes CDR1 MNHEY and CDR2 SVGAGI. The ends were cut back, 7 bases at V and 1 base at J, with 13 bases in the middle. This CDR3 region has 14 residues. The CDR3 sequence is CASTGGGENTEAFF. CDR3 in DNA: TGTGCCAGCACCGGCGGGGGCGAGAACACTGAAGCTTTCTTT.

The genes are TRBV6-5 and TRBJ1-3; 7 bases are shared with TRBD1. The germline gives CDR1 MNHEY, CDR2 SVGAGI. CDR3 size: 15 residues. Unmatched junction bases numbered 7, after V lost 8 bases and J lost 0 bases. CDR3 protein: CASGSGTASGNTIYF. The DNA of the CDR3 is TGTGCCAGCGGCTCCGGGACAGCCTCTGGAAACACCATATATTTT.

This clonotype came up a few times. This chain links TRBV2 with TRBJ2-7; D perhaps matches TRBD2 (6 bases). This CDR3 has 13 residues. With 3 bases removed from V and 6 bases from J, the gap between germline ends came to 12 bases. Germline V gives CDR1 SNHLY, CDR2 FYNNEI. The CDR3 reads CASSELEGPEQYF. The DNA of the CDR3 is TGTGCCAGCAGTGAGTTGGAGGGACCCGAGCAGTACTTC.

CDR3 sequence: CASSPGSYEQYF. The CDR3, as DNA: TGTGCCAGCAGTCCAGGCTCCTACGAGCAGTACTTC. The chain employs TRBV6-6 and TRBJ2-7, with no clear D. The CDR3 sequence is 12 residues long. The V and J ends lost 5 bases and 0 bases respectively, with 5 bases between them. Germline CDR1 is MNHNY and CDR2 is SVGAGI (reference sequence).

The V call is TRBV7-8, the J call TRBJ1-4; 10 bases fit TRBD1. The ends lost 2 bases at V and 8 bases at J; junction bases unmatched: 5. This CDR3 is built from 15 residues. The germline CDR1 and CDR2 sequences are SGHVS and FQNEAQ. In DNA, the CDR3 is TGTGCCAGCAGCTTAAACCCGACAGGGGGCGAAAAACTGTTTTTT. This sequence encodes CASSLNPTGGEKLFF.

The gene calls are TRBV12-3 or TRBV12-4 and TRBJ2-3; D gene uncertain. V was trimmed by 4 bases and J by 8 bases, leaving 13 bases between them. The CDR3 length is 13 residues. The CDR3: CASSSGYTGTQYF. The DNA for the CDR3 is TGTGCCAGCAGTTCTGGATACACGGGTACGCAGTATTTT.

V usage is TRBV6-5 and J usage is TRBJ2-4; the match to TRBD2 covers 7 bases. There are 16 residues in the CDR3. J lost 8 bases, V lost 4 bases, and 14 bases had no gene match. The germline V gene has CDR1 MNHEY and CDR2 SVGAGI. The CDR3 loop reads CASSFTSDLRWDIQYF. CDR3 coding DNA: TGTGCCAGCAGTTTTACTAGCGACTTACGATGGGACATTCAGTACTTC.

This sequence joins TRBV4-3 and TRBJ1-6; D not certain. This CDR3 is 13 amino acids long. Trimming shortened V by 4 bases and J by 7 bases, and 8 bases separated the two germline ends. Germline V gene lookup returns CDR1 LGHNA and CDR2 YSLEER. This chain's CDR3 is CASSRRENSPLHF. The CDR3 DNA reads TGCGCCAGCAGCCGAAGGGAAAATTCACCCCTCCACTTT.

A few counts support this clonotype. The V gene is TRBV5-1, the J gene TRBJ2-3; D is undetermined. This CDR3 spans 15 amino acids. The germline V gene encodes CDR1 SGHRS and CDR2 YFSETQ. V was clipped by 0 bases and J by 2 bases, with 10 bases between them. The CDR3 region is CASSLAGKNTDTQYF. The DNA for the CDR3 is TGCGCCAGCAGCTTGGCCGGTAAGAACACAGATACGCAGTATTTT.

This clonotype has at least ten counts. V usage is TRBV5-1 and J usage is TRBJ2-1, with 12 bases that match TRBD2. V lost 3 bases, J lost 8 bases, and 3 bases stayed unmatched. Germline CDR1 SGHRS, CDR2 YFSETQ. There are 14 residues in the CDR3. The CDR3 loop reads CASSSWTSGDEQFF. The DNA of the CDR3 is TGCGCCAGCAGCTCATGGACTAGCGGGGATGAGCAGTTCTTC.

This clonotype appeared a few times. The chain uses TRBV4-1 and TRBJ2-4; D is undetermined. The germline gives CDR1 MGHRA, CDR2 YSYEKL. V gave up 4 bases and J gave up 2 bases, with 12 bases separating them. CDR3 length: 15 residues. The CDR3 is CASSPGVSSKNIQYF. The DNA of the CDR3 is TGCGCCAGCAGCCCTGGAGTATCATCCAAAAACATTCAGTACTTC.

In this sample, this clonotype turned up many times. DNA of the CDR3: TGTGCCAGCAGCCCTGGCGTGGCAGGGGGAGACGACGAGCAGTACTTC. Translating it yields CASSPGVAGGDDEQYF. The V and J genes are TRBV7-3 and TRBJ2-7; 7 positions agree with TRBD1. Per the germline V gene, CDR1 is SGHTA and CDR2 is FQGTGA. The CDR3 loop spans 16 amino acids. Losses at the gene ends were 5 bases for V and 5 bases for J; bases not matched to a gene: 15.

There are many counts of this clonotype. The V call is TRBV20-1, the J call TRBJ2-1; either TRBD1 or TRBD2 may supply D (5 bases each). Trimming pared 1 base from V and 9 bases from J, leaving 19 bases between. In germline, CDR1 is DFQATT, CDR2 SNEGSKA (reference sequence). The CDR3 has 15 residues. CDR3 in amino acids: CSARVARGTGGEQFF. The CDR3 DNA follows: TGCAGTGCTAGAGTGGCCCGTGGCACTGGGGGTGAGCAGTTCTTC.

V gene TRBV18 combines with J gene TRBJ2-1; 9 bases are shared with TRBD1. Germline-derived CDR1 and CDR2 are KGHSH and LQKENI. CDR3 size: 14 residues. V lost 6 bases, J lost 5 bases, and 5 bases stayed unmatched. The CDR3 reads CASSGQGSNNEQFF. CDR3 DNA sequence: TGTGCCAGCTCGGGACAGGGATCGAACAATGAGCAGTTCTTC.

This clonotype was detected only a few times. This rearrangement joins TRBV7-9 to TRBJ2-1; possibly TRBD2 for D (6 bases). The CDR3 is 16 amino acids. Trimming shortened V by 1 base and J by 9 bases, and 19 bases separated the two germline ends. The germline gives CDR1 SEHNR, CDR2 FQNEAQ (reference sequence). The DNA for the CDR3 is TGTGCCAGCAGCTTAGGGGGCCGTCGACTAGTAGGTGAGCAGTTCTTC. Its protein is CASSLGGRRLVGEQFF.

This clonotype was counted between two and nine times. CDR3 protein: CASSQDLRGAGANVLTF. CDR3 bases: TGCGCCAGCAGCCAAGATCTTAGGGGGGCCGGGGCCAACGTCCTGACTTTC. This chain connects TRBV4-3 to TRBJ2-6; either TRBD1 or TRBD2 may fit D (6 bases each). There are 17 residues in the CDR3. V was pared by 0 bases and J by 4 bases, with 13 bases between. Germline V gene lookup returns CDR1 LGHNA and CDR2 YSLEER.

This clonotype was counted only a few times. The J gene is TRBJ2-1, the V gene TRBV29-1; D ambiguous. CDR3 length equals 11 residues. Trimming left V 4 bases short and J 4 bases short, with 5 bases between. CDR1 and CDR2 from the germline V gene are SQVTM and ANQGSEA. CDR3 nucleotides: TGCAGCGTTGCAACTTACAATGAGCAGTTCTTC. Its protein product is CSVATYNEQFF.

CDR3 region: CASSHGTGWMNTEAFF. DNA of the CDR3: TGCGCCAGCAGCCATGGGACAGGCTGGATGAACACTGAAGCTTTCTTT. The V gene is TRBV5-1, the J gene TRBJ1-1; 8 bases align to TRBD1. Trimming took 4 bases from V and 0 from J; bases not matched to a gene: 8. The germline gives CDR1 SGHRS, CDR2 YFSETQ. CDR3 length equals 16 residues. The complete variable domain, with remaining parts taken from reference TRBV5-1 and TRBJ1-1, reads KAGVTQTPRYLIKTRGQQVTLSCSPISGHRSVSWYQQTPGQGLQFLFEYFSETQRNKGNFPGRFSGRQFSNSRSEMNVSTLELGDSALYLCASSHGTGWMNTEAFFGQGTRLTVV.

Here the CDR3 DNA reads TGCAGCGTTGACGATCGGCAGGGGGAGAACACTGAAGCTTTCTTT. This translates into CSVDDRQGENTEAFF. The chain links TRBV29-1 to TRBJ1-1; TRBD1 matches 7 bases. The J segment lost 1 base and the V segment lost 3 bases, leaving 8 bases of the junction unmatched. The CDR3 sequence is 15 residues long. CDR1 and CDR2 from the germline V gene are SQVTM and ANQGSEA.

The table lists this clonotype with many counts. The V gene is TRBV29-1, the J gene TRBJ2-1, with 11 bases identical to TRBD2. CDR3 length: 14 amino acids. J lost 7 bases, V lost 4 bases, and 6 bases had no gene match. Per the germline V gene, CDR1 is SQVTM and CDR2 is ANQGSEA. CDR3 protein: CSVASGGKINEQFF. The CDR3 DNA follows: TGCAGCGTTGCTAGCGGGGGGAAAATTAATGAGCAGTTCTTC.

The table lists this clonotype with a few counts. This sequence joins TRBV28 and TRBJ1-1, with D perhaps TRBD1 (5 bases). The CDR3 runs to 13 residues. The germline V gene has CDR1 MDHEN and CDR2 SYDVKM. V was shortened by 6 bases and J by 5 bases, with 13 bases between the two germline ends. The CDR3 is CASRRGTSTEAFF. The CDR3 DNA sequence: TGTGCCAGCAGAAGGGGCACGAGTACTGAAGCTTTCTTT.

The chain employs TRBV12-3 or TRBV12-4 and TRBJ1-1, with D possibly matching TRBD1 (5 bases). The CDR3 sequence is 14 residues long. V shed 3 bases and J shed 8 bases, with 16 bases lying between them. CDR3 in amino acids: CASSFQGPLGEAFF. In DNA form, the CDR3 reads TGTGCCAGCAGTTTTCAGGGCCCCCTGGGGGAAGCTTTCTTT.

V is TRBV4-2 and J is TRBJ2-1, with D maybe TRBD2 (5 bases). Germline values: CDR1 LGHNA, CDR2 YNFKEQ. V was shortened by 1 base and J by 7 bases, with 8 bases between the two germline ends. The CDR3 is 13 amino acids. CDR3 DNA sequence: TGTGCCAGCAGCCAAGGATCGGGGAATGAGCAGTTCTTC. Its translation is CASSQGSGNEQFF.

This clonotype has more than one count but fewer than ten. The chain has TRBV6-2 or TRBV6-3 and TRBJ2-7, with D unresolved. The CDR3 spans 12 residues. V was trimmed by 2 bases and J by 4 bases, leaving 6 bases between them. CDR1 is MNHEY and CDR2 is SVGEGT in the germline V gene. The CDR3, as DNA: TGTGCCAGCAGTTACGAGTGGTACGAGCAGTACTTC. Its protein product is CASSYEWYEQYF.

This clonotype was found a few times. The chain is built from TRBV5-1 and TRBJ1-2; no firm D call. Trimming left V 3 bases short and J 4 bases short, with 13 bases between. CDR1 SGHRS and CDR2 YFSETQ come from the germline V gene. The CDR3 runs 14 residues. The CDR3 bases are TGCGCCAGCAGCTGGCTGGCAGGCGCCTATGGCTACACCTTC. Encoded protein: CASSWLAGAYGYTF.